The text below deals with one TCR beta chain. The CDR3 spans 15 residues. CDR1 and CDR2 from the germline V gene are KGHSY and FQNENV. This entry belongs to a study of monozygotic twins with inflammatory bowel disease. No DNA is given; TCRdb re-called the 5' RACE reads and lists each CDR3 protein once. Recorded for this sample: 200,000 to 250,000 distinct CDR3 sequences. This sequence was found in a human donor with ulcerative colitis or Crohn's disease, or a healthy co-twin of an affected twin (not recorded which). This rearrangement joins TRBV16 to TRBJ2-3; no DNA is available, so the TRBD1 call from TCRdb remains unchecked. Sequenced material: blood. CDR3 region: CASCGRGRVGDTQYF.